This passage covers 18 T cell receptor beta chains from one sample sequenced in a study of T cell repertoires in cytomegalovirus infection. Their antigens are not known. MiXCR, run by TCRdb on the reads, gives a single entry per CDR3 protein. Of around 710,000 distinct CDR3 sequences in the sample, 25% to 30% were seen once. The sample was cultured CD8+ T cells from PBMCs, taken from culture after CMV antigen stimulation. The receptors derive from a human donor in good health (CMV status not recorded). Some clones in this sample may be carry-over from other donors' samples.

This chain joins TRBV2 and TRBJ1-6; D gene ambiguous. The V end was cut by 7 bases, the J end by 12 bases, with 7 bases between. Germline loops: CDR1 SNHLY, CDR2 FYNNEI. The CDR3 spans 10 residues. CDR3 sequence: CASKAGPLHF. The CDR3 DNA reads as TGTGCCAGCAAAGCGGGACCCCTCCACTTT.

This clonotype has at least ten counts. The chain joins TRBV7-6 to TRBJ1-1; possibly TRBD1 for D (5 bases). Trimming left V 1 base short and J 1 base short, with 10 bases between. This CDR3 contains 15 residues. CDR1 is SGHVS and CDR2 is FNYEAQ in the germline V gene. The CDR3 DNA follows: TGTGCCAGCAGCTTAGGGGCAGGGAAGAACACTGAAGCTTTCTTT. Protein product: CASSLGAGKNTEAFF.

The gene calls are TRBV6-5 and TRBJ1-2; 8 bases line up with TRBD1. This CDR3 has 15 amino acids. CDR1 MNHEY and CDR2 SVGAGI come from the germline V gene. Losses at the gene ends were 6 bases for V and 6 bases for J; bases not matched to a gene: 12. DNA for the CDR3: TGTGCCAGCAGCCCAATCGGACAGGGTGAGAATGGCTACACCTTC. Protein product: CASSPIGQGENGYTF.

In this sample, this clonotype turned up a few times. The genes are TRBV7-9 and TRBJ1-1; TRBD1 is a possible D gene (5 bases). Germline V lookup: CDR1 SEHNR, CDR2 FQNEAQ (reference sequence). The V gene lost 5 bases and the J gene lost 6 bases, with 16 bases spanning the gap. The CDR3 consists of 14 residues. DNA for the CDR3: TGTGCCAGCAGCCATAGGGACGGGGGGTCTGAAGCTTTCTTT. Amino acid sequence: CASSHRDGGSEAFF.

The chain uses TRBV29-1 and TRBJ1-2; D is undetermined. Trimming removed 4 bases at V and 8 bases at J, with 11 bases between. The CDR3 spans 11 residues. Germline assignment: CDR1 SQVTM and CDR2 ANQGSEA. This CDR3 reads CSVVTREGYTF. CDR3 sequence (DNA): TGCAGCGTTGTCACTCGGGAAGGCTACACCTTC.

This clonotype was detected only a few times. J is TRBJ2-6 and V is TRBV19; D uncertain. This CDR3 region has 16 residues. Germline CDR1 reads LNHDA; CDR2 reads SQIVND (reference sequence). V lost 4 bases to trimming and J lost 3 bases, with 13 bases between them. CDR3: CASSRRLESGANVLTF. DNA for the CDR3: TGTGCCAGTAGTAGGAGACTGGAAAGTGGGGCCAACGTCCTGACTTTC.

This clonotype was found a few times. V is TRBV7-9 and J is TRBJ1-2, with D tentatively TRBD1 (6 bases). This CDR3 has 15 residues. Germline V gene sequence: CDR1 SEHNR, CDR2 FQNEAQ (reference sequence). Trimming shortened V by 3 bases and J by 4 bases, and 15 bases separated the two germline ends. The DNA of the CDR3 is TGTGCCAGCAGCTTGCCCAGGGGCGACGGCTATGGCTACACCTTC. It translates to CASSLPRGDGYGYTF.

The V and J genes are TRBV7-9 and TRBJ2-7; D perhaps matches TRBD2 (7 bases). V lost 4 bases to trimming and J lost 1 base, with 20 bases between them. The germline V gene encodes CDR1 SEHNR and CDR2 FQNEAQ (reference sequence). This CDR3 is 17 amino acids long. The CDR3 DNA reads TGTGCCAGCAGCTCCCAAGGCGGAGGGGGGGCATCCTACGAGCAGTACTTC. Translated, it gives CASSSQGGGGASYEQYF.

In its sample, this clonotype was seen a few times. The chain joins TRBV6-6 to TRBJ2-5, with D unclear. Germline V lookup: CDR1 MNHNY, CDR2 SVGAGI (reference sequence). Trimming pared 0 bases from V and 1 base from J, leaving 12 bases between. The CDR3 length is 16 residues. For the CDR3, the DNA is TGTGCCAGCAGTTACTCGAAGCAGGTCCTCCAAGAGACCCAGTACTTC. Its protein product is CASSYSKQVLQETQYF.

The V gene is TRBV6-2 or TRBV6-3, the J gene TRBJ1-2, with a weak D call TRBD1 (5 bases). V was clipped by 5 bases and J by 3 bases, with 22 bases between them. This CDR3 is built from 17 residues. Germline assignment: CDR1 MNHEY and CDR2 SVGEGT. The CDR3 DNA follows: TGTGCCAGCAGTCTCCGGGACTCCCTGGAGCGGTACTATGGCTACACCTTC. Protein product: CASSLRDSLERYYGYTF.

CDR3 sequence: CASSVSVRTEQFF. Written as DNA, the CDR3 is TGTGCCAGCAGCGTCTCCGTGCGTACTGAGCAGTTCTTC. J is TRBJ2-1 and V is TRBV9; D not certain. Trimming took 2 bases from V and 9 from J, leaving 12 bases between them. The germline gives CDR1 SGDLS, CDR2 YYNGEE. This CDR3 spans 13 amino acids.

This chain links TRBV7-6 with TRBJ1-2; tentatively, D is TRBD1 (5 bases). The V gene's germline CDR1 is SGHVS and CDR2 FNYEAQ. The V and J ends lost 3 bases and 2 bases respectively, with 10 bases between them. The CDR3 length is 14 residues. CDR3 nucleotide sequence: TGTGCCAGCAGCTTGGGGGGGGAAAACTATGGCTACACCTTC. This gives the protein CASSLGGENYGYTF.

This clonotype has a count of ten or more. The gene calls are TRBV7-2 and TRBJ2-7, with D perhaps matching TRBD2 (7 bases). This CDR3 region has 19 residues. Trimming pared 5 bases from V and 2 bases from J, leaving 28 bases between. The germline V gene encodes CDR1 SGHTA and CDR2 FQGNSA. The CDR3 sequence is CASSLPAGAATTFPYEQYF. The CDR3 nucleotides read TGTGCCAGCAGCCTCCCGGCGGGGGCAGCTACCACTTTTCCCTACGAGCAGTACTTC.

This clonotype was seen a handful of times. The CDR3, as DNA: TGTGCCAGCAGTTTCATCCACACAGGGGCTTCTGAAGCTTTCTTT. This translates into CASSFIHTGASEAFF. This sequence joins TRBV27 and TRBJ1-1; 7 bases fit TRBD1. The CDR3 covers 15 residues. The germline gives CDR1 MNHEY, CDR2 SMNVEV (reference sequence). After removal of 3 bases from V and 6 bases from J, the junction contained 10 bases not matched to a gene.

This clonotype was counted a few times. The V gene is TRBV29-1, the J gene TRBJ1-2; 8 positions agree with TRBD1. CDR1 and CDR2 from the germline V gene are SQVTM and ANQGSEA. Trimming cost V 0 bases and J 5 bases; bases outside gene matches: 11. The length of the CDR3 is 16 residues. CDR3 bases: TGCAGCGTTGAAGACCCCGGACAGGGTCTGCGTTATGGCTACACCTTC. Translation gives CSVEDPGQGLRYGYTF.

The table lists this clonotype with a few counts. This chain joins TRBV4-1 and TRBJ2-1; D could derive from TRBD1 or TRBD2 (5 bases each). The CDR3 runs to 15 residues. Per germline, CDR1 MGHRA and CDR2 YSYEKL. V was pared by 1 base and J by 2 bases, with 9 bases between. CDR3 sequence: CASSQGGDPYNEQFF. The CDR3 DNA is TGCGCCAGCAGCCAAGGTGGGGACCCCTACAATGAGCAGTTCTTC.

There are a few counts of this clonotype. This chain links TRBV6-6 with TRBJ2-5; 8 positions match TRBD2. The CDR3 consists of 16 residues. Germline lookup yields CDR1 MNHNY and CDR2 SVGAGI (reference sequence). V lost 1 base and J lost 2; bases outside the gene matches: 6. The CDR3 protein is CASSYWGGGNQETQYF. As DNA, the CDR3 is TGTGCCAGCAGTTACTGGGGCGGGGGGAATCAAGAGACCCAGTACTTC.

The table lists this clonotype with a few counts. The chain employs TRBV10-3 and TRBJ2-4; perhaps TRBD1 as D (5 bases). Germline V lookup: CDR1 ENHRY, CDR2 SYGVKD. This CDR3 has 16 residues. V lost 0 bases, J lost 7 bases, and 16 bases lay in between. CDR3 residues: CAISESKTEKGNIQYF. The CDR3 coding sequence is TGTGCCATCAGTGAGTCGAAAACAGAAAAGGGGAACATTCAGTACTTC.